These 17 T cell receptor beta chains share one sample of origin, sequenced in a study of blood T cell repertoires in COVID-19. Only in-frame clones appear in the TCRdb table, and some are missing; sequencing was by immunoSEQ multiplex PCR. The table includes about 57,000 clones, over 75% detected once. Material for sequencing was peripheral blood. Receptor source: a human donor in a cohort sampled during active COVID-19.

Comments on this clone: Other DNA sequences of this sample code for an identical CDR3. V is TRBV29-1 and J is TRBJ2-1, with D perhaps matching TRBD2 (6 bases). The V end lost 4 bases, the J end lost 4 bases, and 11 bases lay between the germline ends. The V gene's germline CDR1 is SQVTM and CDR2 ANQGSEA. The CDR3 length is 13 residues. The CDR3 nucleotides read TGCAGCGTTGCCTCAGGACTATACAATGAGCAGTTCTTC. It translates to CSVASGLYNEQFF.

The chain has TRBV10-3 and TRBJ2-7, with 7 bases that match TRBD1. With 4 bases clipped from V and 3 bases from J, the junction kept 3 bases outside the gene matches. The germline CDR1 and CDR2 sequences are ENHRY and SYGVKD. CDR3 size: 13 residues. CDR3 protein: CAISVGGDYEQYF. In DNA form, the CDR3 reads TGTGCCATCAGTGTAGGGGGCGACTACGAGCAGTACTTC.

In the case of this clone: The junction does not match germline at one end; this may be a read error. The chain carries TRBV5-1 and TRBJ2-2; tentatively, D is TRBD2 (5 bases). Germline values: CDR1 SGHRS, CDR2 YFSETQ. This CDR3 has 16 residues. CDR3 protein: CASSSATGKNAGELFF. DNA for the CDR3: TGCGCCAGCAGCTCGGCCACGGGAAAGAACGCCGGGGAGCTGTTTTTT.

The genes are TRBV7-8 and TRBJ2-2; maybe TRBD2 (5 bases). Germline V CDR1 and CDR2: SGHVS, FQNEAQ. This CDR3 has 13 residues. With 2 bases removed from V and 5 bases from J, the gap between germline ends came to 6 bases. CDR3 residues: CASSLSGTGELFF. For the CDR3, the DNA is TGTGCCAGCAGCTTATCGGGAACCGGGGAGCTGTTTTTT.

The gene calls are TRBV3-1 (or the pseudogene TRBV3-2) and TRBJ1-1; D gene uncertain. The V end lost 1 base, the J end lost 1 base, and 13 bases lay between the germline ends. Germline CDR1 reads LGHDT; CDR2 reads YNNKEL (reference sequence). The CDR3 runs 16 residues. CDR3 sequence (DNA): TGTGCCAGCAGCCAAGGGGCGGGGAAAAAGAACACTGAAGCTTTCTTT. Protein product: CASSQGAGKKNTEAFF.

The V call is TRBV7-2, the J call TRBJ1-6; 9 bases align to TRBD1. V lost 6 bases and J lost 7; bases outside the gene matches: 1. CDR1 is SGHTA and CDR2 is FQGNSA in the germline V gene. The CDR3 runs to 13 residues. The CDR3 is CASRDRGNSPLHF. The CDR3 coding sequence is TGTGCCAGCAGGGACAGGGGCAATTCACCCCTCCACTTT.

The chain links TRBV7-6 to TRBJ2-1, with unresolved D. This CDR3 comprises 11 residues. Germline loops: CDR1 SGHVS, CDR2 FNYEAQ. Trimming removed 6 bases at V and 4 bases at J, with 4 bases between. CDR3 sequence (DNA): TGTGCCAGCAGGTCTTACAATGAGCAGTTCTTC. This translates into CASRSYNEQFF.

In this sample, this clone turned up once. The J gene is TRBJ2-7, the V gene TRBV6-6; D is unresolved. This CDR3 has 14 amino acids. V lost 0 bases and J lost 0, with 6 bases in between. CDR1 MNHNY and CDR2 SVGAGI come from the germline V gene (reference sequence). The CDR3 coding sequence is TGTGCCAGCAGTTACTCGCTAGGCTCCTACGAGCAGTACTTC. It specifies CASSYSLGSYEQYF.

The DNA of the CDR3 is TGTGCCAGCACCCGACAGGGTCGAGACTACGAGCAGTACTTC. Translation gives CASTRQGRDYEQYF. The chain has TRBV2 and TRBJ2-7, with 7 bases aligning to TRBD1. The CDR3 runs to 14 residues. Germline lookup yields CDR1 SNHLY and CDR2 FYNNEI. Losses at the gene ends were 7 bases for V and 3 bases for J; bases not matched to a gene: 9.

This clone occurred a few times. This chain joins TRBV7-9 and TRBJ1-6, with 8 bases that match TRBD1. The CDR3 consists of 14 residues. Germline V gene lookup returns CDR1 SEHNR and CDR2 FQNEAQ (reference sequence). V shed 0 bases, J shed 10 bases, and the junction held 2 bases outside the gene matches. The CDR3 coding sequence is TGTGCCAGCAGCTTAGCAGGACAGGGATCACCCCTCCACTTT. Translating it yields CASSLAGQGSPLHF.

The chain carries TRBV7-2 and TRBJ1-5, with a tentative D call TRBD1 (5 bases). This CDR3 has 15 residues. Germline CDR1 reads SGHTA; CDR2 reads FQGNSA. V was shortened by 5 bases and J by 0 bases, with 11 bases between the two germline ends. The CDR3 nucleotides are TGTGCCAGCAGCCCCAACAGGAATAGCAATCAGCCCCAGCATTTT. Amino acid sequence: CASSPNRNSNQPQHF.

This clone has a single count. The genes are TRBV19 and TRBJ1-1; 9 bases agree with TRBD1. Looked up from germline, CDR1 is LNHDA and CDR2 is SQIVND (reference sequence). Trimming took 5 bases from V and 6 from J; bases not matched to a gene: 7. The CDR3 consists of 14 residues. Here the CDR3 reads CASSLRRQGAEAFF. The CDR3 DNA reads as TGTGCCAGTAGTCTCCGGCGACAGGGGGCTGAAGCTTTCTTT.

The rearrangement uses TRBV7-2 and TRBJ1-3; possibly TRBD1 for D (5 bases). The CDR3 is 13 residues long. Deletions cut 4 bases from V and 8 bases from J, with 12 bases between. Germline CDR1 reads SGHTA; CDR2 reads FQGNSA. CDR3 in DNA: TGTGCCAGCAGCTCGACAGCGTTTGACACCATATATTTT. Protein product: CASSSTAFDTIYF.

This rearrangement joins TRBV14 to TRBJ2-1, with a weak D call TRBD1 (7 bases). The CDR3 consists of 16 residues. Germline V lookup: CDR1 SGHDN, CDR2 FVKESK. Trimming took off 0 bases at V and 7 bases at J, with 16 bases between the two ends. The DNA for the CDR3 is TGTGCCAGCAGCCAAGATCTGATCAGGGGGGTGAATGAGCAGTTCTTC. Its protein is CASSQDLIRGVNEQFF. Full variable domain (rest looked up from reference TRBV14 and TRBJ2-1): EAGVTQFPSHSVIEKGQTVTLRCDPISGHDNLYWYRRVMGKEIKFLLHFVKESKQDESGMPNNRFLAERTGGTYSTLKVQPAELEDSGVYFCASSQDLIRGVNEQFFGPGTRLTVL.

The J gene is TRBJ1-4, the V gene TRBV28, with 8 bases identical to TRBD1. Germline CDR1 reads MDHEN; CDR2 reads SYDVKM. The CDR3 is 13 amino acids. Germline trimming cut 8 bases from V and 2 bases from J; bases unmatched to any gene: 1. CDR3 protein: CASRQGTNEKLFF. CDR3 nucleotides: TGTGCCAGCCGACAGGGGACTAATGAAAAACTGTTTTTT.

As DNA, the CDR3 is TGTGCCAGCTCACCACCGACCGGCGTGGGGACAGCTCGTGGCTACACCTTC. Its protein product is CASSPPTGVGTARGYTF. The J gene is TRBJ1-2, the V gene TRBV18, with 7 bases that match TRBD1. V shed 0 bases, J shed 7 bases, and the junction held 14 bases outside the gene matches. This CDR3 is built from 17 residues. Germline V gives CDR1 KGHSH, CDR2 LQKENI.

This chain joins TRBV19 and TRBJ2-4, with a weak D call TRBD1 (6 bases). The CDR3 totals 16 residues. Trimming removed 3 bases at V and 2 bases at J, with 14 bases between. Per the germline V gene, CDR1 is LNHDA and CDR2 is SQIVND (reference sequence). The CDR3 bases are TGTGCCAGTAGTATCGACTCCAGGGGACCCAAAAACATTCAGTACTTC. Its protein is CASSIDSRGPKNIQYF.